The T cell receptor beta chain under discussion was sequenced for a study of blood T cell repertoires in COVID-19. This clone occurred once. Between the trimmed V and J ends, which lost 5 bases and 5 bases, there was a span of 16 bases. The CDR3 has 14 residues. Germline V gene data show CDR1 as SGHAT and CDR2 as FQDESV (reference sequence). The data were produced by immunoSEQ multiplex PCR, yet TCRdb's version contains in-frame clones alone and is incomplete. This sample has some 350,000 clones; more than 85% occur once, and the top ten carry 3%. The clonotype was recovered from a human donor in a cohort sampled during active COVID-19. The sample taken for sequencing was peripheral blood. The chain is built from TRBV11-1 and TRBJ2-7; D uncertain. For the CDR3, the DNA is TGTGCCAGCAGCCAAGACGCAGGTCCCCACGAGCAGTACTTC. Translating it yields CASSQDAGPHEQYF.